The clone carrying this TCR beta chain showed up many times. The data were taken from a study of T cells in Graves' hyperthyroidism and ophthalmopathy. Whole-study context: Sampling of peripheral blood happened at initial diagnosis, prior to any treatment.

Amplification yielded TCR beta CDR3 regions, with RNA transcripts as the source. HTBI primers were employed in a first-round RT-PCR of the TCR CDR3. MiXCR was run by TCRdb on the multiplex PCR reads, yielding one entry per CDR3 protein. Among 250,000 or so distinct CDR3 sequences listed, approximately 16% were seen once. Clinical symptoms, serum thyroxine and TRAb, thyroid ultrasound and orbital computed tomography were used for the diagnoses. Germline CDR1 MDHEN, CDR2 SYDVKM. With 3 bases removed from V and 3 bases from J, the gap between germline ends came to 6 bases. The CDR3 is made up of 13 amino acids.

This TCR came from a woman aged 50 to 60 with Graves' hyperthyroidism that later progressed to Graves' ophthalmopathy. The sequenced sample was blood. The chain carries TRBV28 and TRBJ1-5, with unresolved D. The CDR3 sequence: CASSFKNNQPQHF. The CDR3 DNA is TGTGCCAGCAGTTTTAAAAACAATCAGCCCCAGCATTTT. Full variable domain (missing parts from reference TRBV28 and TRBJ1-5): DVKVTQSSRYLVKRTGEKVFLECVQDMDHENMFWYRQDPGLGLRLIYFSYDVKMKEKGDIPEGYSVSREKKERFSLILESASTNQTSMYLCASSFKNNQPQHFGDGTRLSIL.